This T cell receptor beta chain originates from a study of blood T cells in healthy people across ages (dated by TCRdb to between 2014 and 2017). Regarding the complete study: Template switching captured roughly one uniquely barcoded TCR beta cDNA molecule per two T cells in model experiments. The study measured age-related changes in TCR beta repertoire diversity using deep sequencing normalized with unique cDNA molecular identifiers. Four age groups were formed from the donors: young (average approximately 16 years), middle-aged (less than 40), aged (about 68) and long-lived (roughly 81). Using the same blood draw, the study looked at two additional independent replicas of 1 million unique cDNA reads for two donors, one aged 18 to 30 and the other aged 80 or older. General study outcomes and caveats: Bulk unsorted PBMC profiling prevented conclusive comparison of naive and antigen-experienced compartments. Compared with the aged group, the long-lived group had more naive CD4+ T cells, fewer expanded clones and increased TCR diversity, suggesting age selection. Because donor CMV infection status was unknown, age-related changes in expanded clonotypes were potentially confounded. There was a strong correlation between observed TCR beta diversity and the percentage of naive T cells measured by flow cytometry. Observed TCR beta diversity per million T cells fell roughly linearly with age, and a significant reduction was already apparent by age about 38. Estimates of total diversity based on one million sequenced T cells were considered lower bounds and underestimates.

Library preparation was by 5' RACE. This sample was sequenced with an Illumina HiSeq 2500. A second PCR of roughly 7 to 12 cycles was run with a J-beta primer mix and a sample-barcoded 5' primer. A unique molecular identifier was introduced onto each TCR beta cDNA molecule by a template-switch 5' adaptor carrying 12 random nucleotides. Each sample yielded at least 2.5 million CDR3-containing paired-end reads. The Mint cDNA synthesis kit, primed by a TRBC-specific oligonucleotide, was used to synthesize first-strand cDNA from all RNA. All cDNA was treated with uracil-DNA glycosylase and then went through a first 18-cycle PCR with the universal primers M1SS and BC2_uni_R. In the paper's pipeline: Normalization of each sample was performed by random selection of 1 million high-quality reads, each carrying a distinct molecular identifier. Reads with shared molecular identifiers were discarded instead of being binned into consensus sequences. CDR3 identification, clonotype clustering and error correction used MiTCR with a Q25 quality threshold and the strictest error-elimination algorithm. A nonparametric unseen species model with Euler transformation was used to estimate lower-bound total TCR beta diversity. The public reads were reanalyzed by TCRdb: fastp trimming at Q25, MiXCR alignment, in-frame beta chains only. For every CDR3 protein sequence, its rows merge into one entry that carries the most common genes and DNA. TCRdb, not the authors, supplied the V and J calls. This sample comprises 600,000 to 900,000 distinct CDR3 sequences, 25% to 30% of them detected only once. The top ten constitute 3% of the sample.

For this clonotype: This receptor's antigen is unknown. No per-base quality is available; no much larger clone lies one base away.

Systemically healthy Caucasian individuals from Russia, some 38 in total and aged roughly 6 to 90 years, were included as donors. Around 9.7 milliliters of peripheral blood were collected from each donor into EDTA-treated Vacutainer tubes. Ficoll-Paque density-gradient centrifugation was used to isolate PBMCs, with at least 6 million per sample. Trizol reagent was used to extract total RNA from PBMCs, with at least 5 micrograms per sample. For every donor, flow cytometry on a PBMC aliquot measured the percentage of naive CD45RAhigh/CD27high T cells. CDR1 and CDR2 are drawn from the germline V gene: SGHDN, FVKESK. Measured from the cysteine to the phenylalanine, the CDR3 is 17 residues long. Only the CDR3 DNA is retained, 51 bases long and in frame from the first base. V ends up 5 bases short and J 0 bases short, with an unmatched junction base count of 10. These data were also reused for a study on T cells of mothers and their children. As noted in the second study: The donors were nine systemically healthy Caucasian individuals, made up of three mothers and their six children. cDNA synthesis used all of the extracted RNA, with roughly 1.5 ug of RNA in each 15 ul reaction. In the second PCR, sample barcodes and 2-4 random nucleotides were introduced via the M1S primer. Over 8 million TCR beta CDR3 reads were obtained for each mother, and about 3 million reads were obtained for each child. Thymic selection similarly shapes TCR recombination output in related and unrelated pairs, with minor effect from inherited differences. Related mother-child pairs always showed normalized repertoire overlap that was slightly higher than in unrelated mother-child pairs, though the difference was never significant. No persistent microchimeric T cell clones were detected, at a sensitivity of 90 to 100 clones per million clonotypes. In the study, deep NGS was used to compare the TCR beta repertoires of mothers and children, and features distinguishing related mother-child pairs from unrelated individuals were sought. On average, the children were roughly 12 +/- 4 years old, while the mothers were about 40 +/- 4 years old. Libraries were sequenced on Illumina HiSeq 2000 with 100+100 nt paired-end reads after adapter ligation with NEBNext reagents. To prevent cross-contamination, the mother and child libraries were prepared one month apart and sequenced in separate runs. Each donor had between about 500,000 and 2,100,000 distinct TCR beta clonotypes identified. Naive TCR beta clonotypes were estimated from low-frequency clonotypes matched to each donor's FACS-determined naive share, without sorting.

The V and J genes are TRBV14 and TRBJ1-1; 9 junctional bases match TRBD1. The sample comprised blood. The sequence was collected from a boy under 18 in good health. The CDR3 corresponds to CASSGRDRDSLNTEAFF. The bases are TGTGCCAGCAGCGGCCGGGACAGGGATTCTCTGAACACTGAAGCTTTCTTT. The full variable domain, with segments outside the CDR3 supplied by the reference TRBV14 and TRBJ1-1 proteins, appears as EAGVTQFPSHSVIEKGQTVTLRCDPISGHDNLYWYRRVMGKEIKFLLHFVKESKQDESGMPNNRFLAERTGGTYSTLKVQPAELEDSGVYFCASSGRDRDSLNTEAFFGQGTRLTVV.